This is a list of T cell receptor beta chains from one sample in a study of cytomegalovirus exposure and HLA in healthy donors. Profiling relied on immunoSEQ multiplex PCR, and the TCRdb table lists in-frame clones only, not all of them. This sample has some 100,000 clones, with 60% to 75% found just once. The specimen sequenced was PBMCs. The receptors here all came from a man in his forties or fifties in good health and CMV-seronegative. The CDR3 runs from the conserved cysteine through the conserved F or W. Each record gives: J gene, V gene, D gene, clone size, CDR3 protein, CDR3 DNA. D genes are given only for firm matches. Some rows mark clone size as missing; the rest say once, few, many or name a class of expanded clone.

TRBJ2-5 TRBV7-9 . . CASSLVIEETQYF TGTGCCAGCAGCTTAGTTATCGAGGAGACCCAGTACTTC
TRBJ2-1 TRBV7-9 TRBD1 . CASSLPGQYNEQFF TGTGCCAGCAGCTTACCGGGACAGTACAATGAGCAGTTCTTC
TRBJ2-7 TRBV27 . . CASSSDTNVEQYF TGTGCCAGCAGTTCGGACACCAACGTCGAGCAGTACTTC
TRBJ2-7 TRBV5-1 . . CASTLGPNYEQYF TGCGCCAGCACCTTGGGTCCCAACTACGAGCAGTACTTC
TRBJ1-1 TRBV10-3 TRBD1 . CAISAGTGVYTEAFF TGTGCCATCAGTGCCGGGACAGGGGTGTACACTGAAGCTTTCTTT
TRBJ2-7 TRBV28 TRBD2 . CASRLSGSRYEQYF TGTGCCAGCCGGCTTAGCGGGAGTCGCTACGAGCAGTACTTC
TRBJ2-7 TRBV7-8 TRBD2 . CASSPGTSGIGGDF TGTGCCAGCAGCCCCGGGACTAGCGGGATCGGGGGGGACTTC
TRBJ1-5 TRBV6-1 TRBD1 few CASSGGQGVPNQPQHF TGTGCCAGCAGTGGAGGACAGGGGGTTCCCAATCAGCCCCAGCATTTT
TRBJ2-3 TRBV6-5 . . CASSRVDSSTDTQYF TGTGCCAGCAGCCGGGTGGACAGTAGCACAGATACGCAGTATTTT
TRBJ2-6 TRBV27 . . CASSLRWGDGANVLTF TGTGCCAGCAGTTTACGATGGGGCGACGGGGCCAACGTCCTGACTTTC
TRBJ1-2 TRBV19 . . CASSIEAGARGYTF TGTGCCAGTAGTATAGAGGCAGGGGCTCGGGGCTACACCTTC
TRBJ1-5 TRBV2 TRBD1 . CASSGGTVLAQHF TGTGCCAGCAGTGGAGGGACAGTCCTCGCCCAGCATTTT
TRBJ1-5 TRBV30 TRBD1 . CAWGRDREQPQHF TGTGCCTGGGGCCGGGACAGGGAACAGCCCCAGCATTTT
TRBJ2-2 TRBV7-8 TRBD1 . CAGSPEGQLNTGELFF TGTGCCGGCAGCCCAGAGGGACAGCTGAACACCGGGGAGCTGTTTTTT
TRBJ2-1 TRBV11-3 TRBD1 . CASSSEGAGGEQFF TGTGCCAGCAGCTCCGAGGGGGCAGGGGGTGAGCAGTTCTTC
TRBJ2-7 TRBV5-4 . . CASSLGASSSYEQYF TGTGCCAGCAGCTTGGGGGCCAGTAGCTCCTACGAGCAGTACTTC
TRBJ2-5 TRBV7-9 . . CASSQLGGPAETQYF TGTGCCAGCAGCCAACTGGGGGGGCCGGCGGAGACCCAGTACTTC
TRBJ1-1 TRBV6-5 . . CASSYSLLQGSAFF TGTGCCAGCAGTTACTCCCTCCTTCAAGGGAGCGCTTTCTTT
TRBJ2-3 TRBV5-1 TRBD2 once CASSPGRDSGSKDTQYF TGCGCCAGCAGCCCGGGGCGGGATAGCGGGAGCAAAGATACGCAGTATTTT
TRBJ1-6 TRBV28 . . CASSLHDSIGSPLHF TGTGCCAGCAGTTTACACGACAGCATTGGTTCACCCCTCCACTTT
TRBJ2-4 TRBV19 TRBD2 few CASSSQRERRYF TGTGCCAGTAGTAGCCAGCGGGAACGTAGGTACTTC
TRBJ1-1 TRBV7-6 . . CASSLGRNTEAFF TGTGCCAGCAGCTTAGGCAGGAACACTGAAGCTTTCTTT
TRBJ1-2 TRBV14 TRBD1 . CASSLRGQSYGYTF TGTGCCAGCAGCCTCAGGGGGCAGAGCTATGGCTACACCTTC